The clone carrying this T cell receptor beta chain was counted many times. Via MiXCR, TCRdb re-called the 5' RACE reads, giving one row per CDR3 protein. The sample lists hundreds of thousands of distinct CDR3 sequences; 9% to 15% were seen once. V shed 3 bases, J shed 8 bases, and the junction held 13 bases outside the gene matches. The V gene's germline CDR1 is MNHNS and CDR2 SASEGT. The CDR3 covers 16 residues. The record originates from a study of identical twins. The same specimen was also included in a second study, on yellow fever vaccine responses in identical twins.

The source is a woman aged 18 to 35 in good health. The chain links TRBV6-1 to TRBJ2-1, with 7 bases matching TRBD1. Specimen: PBMCs. The CDR3 loop is CASSDIDREIGDEQFF. CDR3 nucleotide sequence: TGTGCCAGCAGTGACATTGACAGGGAGATTGGAGATGAGCAGTTCTTC.